This TCR beta chain was sequenced in a study of T cell changes during pregnancy in multiple sclerosis. Libraries were prepared by immunoSEQ multiplex PCR; TCRdb keeps only in-frame clonotypes and omits some of them. The repertoire has about 83,000 clones, roughly nine tenths of them found once; the top ten carry 3.5% to 4%. CDR3 size: 13 residues. Germline lookup yields CDR1 GTSNPN and CDR2 SVGIG (reference sequence). V gave up 1 base and J gave up 2 bases, with 7 bases separating them. The chain uses TRBV30 and TRBJ2-3; D not certain. Sample: PBMCs, taken in the first trimester of pregnancy. This TCR derives from a female donor in good health, serving as a control in a pregnancy study. Some clones in this sample may be carry-over from other donors' samples. CDR3 nucleotides: TGTGCCTGGAGTGACAGAAACACAGATACGCAGTATTTT. Encoded protein: CAWSDRNTDTQYF.